This TCR beta chain stems from a study of cytomegalovirus exposure and HLA in healthy donors. The study, taken as a whole, reports: Some V segments could not be told apart, so they were left out, TRBV6-2 and TRBV6-3 among them. The study listed 164 cytomegalovirus-associated TCR beta chains. In a later analysis, TCR association rates varied by HLA locus: DRB1 most, HLA-C fewest.

V trimming: 3 bases; J trimming: 5 bases; junction bases outside the gene matches: 3. Germline V CDR1 and CDR2: SGDLS, YYNGEE. There are 15 residues in the CDR3. Comment on this clone: Its antigen is undetermined.

Vbeta (60) and Jbeta (13) primers were used in the PCR. In the source study's methods: Unique TCR beta chains numbered approximately 80 million in a later analysis, with roughly 10 million shared. Here immunoSEQ multiplex PCR was the method, and the copy in TCRdb shows in-frame clones only, minus some. V, J and clone size are taken as reported in that table, and D and trimming were inferred from the DNA itself. The repertoire includes hundreds of thousands of clones, roughly 80% of them detected once, and roughly a sixth sits in the top ten. The chain recombines TRBV9 with TRBJ2-5; 14 bases agree with TRBD2. The sequence was collected from a man aged 35-49 years in good health and CMV-seronegative. The source material was PBMCs. This CDR3 reads CASSAGLAGVETQYF. The CDR3 DNA follows: TGTGCCAGCAGCGCGGGACTAGCGGGGGTCGAGACCCAGTACTTC.